This TCR beta chain is from a study of breast tumors, draining lymph nodes, adjacent tissues. In this sample, this clonotype turned up many times. The CDR3 extends over 14 amino acids. The V end was cut by 9 bases, the J end by 5 bases, with 19 bases between. Germline V gene lookup returns CDR1 LGHDT and CDR2 YNNKEL (reference sequence). TCRdb ran MiXCR on the multiplex PCR reads and lists one entry per CDR3 protein. The data show around 290,000 distinct CDR3 sequences, with about 33% seen just once and over 0.95% held by the top ten. Breast cancer patients provided tissue from their axillary draining lymph nodes.

The rearrangement joins TRBV3-1 to TRBJ2-5; TRBD1 is a possible D gene (6 bases). Sequenced input: axillary lymph node tissue. This TCR was recovered from a female donor with breast cancer. Some clones in this sample may be carry-over from other donors' samples. The CDR3: CASRKAAGAETQYF. CDR3 bases: TGTGCCAGTCGGAAAGCGGCAGGGGCCGAGACCCAGTACTTC.